These T cell receptor beta chains were read from a single sample in a study of T cell changes during pregnancy in multiple sclerosis. Method: immunoSEQ multiplex PCR; TCRdb's copy keeps in-frame clones and lacks some. The sample gives around 40,000 clones, 90% of which show up once; 0.47% is in the top ten. The source material was CD4+ T cells from peripheral blood mononuclear cells, sampled in the first trimester of pregnancy. The source of these receptors is a female donor in good health, enrolled as a control in a pregnancy study. The CDR3 runs from the conserved cysteine through the conserved F or W. Fields, in order: D gene, CDR3 length, J gene, clone size, V gene, CDR3 DNA, CDR3 protein. A D gene is named only where the DNA matches it firmly. Not every row has a clone size; where given, it reads once, few, many or a size class.

>TRBD2|16|TRBJ2-7|.|TRBV14
TGTGCCAGCAGCCAAGATAGTGCTAGCGGATCCTACGAGCAGTACTTC
CASSQDSASGSYEQYF
>TRBD2|14|TRBJ2-5|.|TRBV11-2
TGTGCCAGCAGCCAGACTAGCGGGGCGGAGACCCAGTACTTC
CASSQTSGAETQYF
>.|12|TRBJ2-5|.|TRBV29-1
TGCAGCGTTGTTGGCCTCCAAGAGACCCAGTACTTC
CSVVGLQETQYF
>TRBD1|15|TRBJ2-5|.|TRBV5-4
TGTGCCAGCAGCTCGAACAGGGGTGACCAAGAGACCCAGTACTTC
CASSSNRGDQETQYF
>TRBD1|16|TRBJ2-5|.|TRBV9
TGTGCCAGCAGCGTAGGAGGGGGCGGGTACCAAGAGACCCAGTACTTC
CASSVGGGGYQETQYF
>TRBD1|16|TRBJ1-1|.|TRBV4-3
TGCGCCAGCAGCCGAGGAGACAGGGTGACCTCCACTGAAGCTTTCTTT
CASSRGDRVTSTEAFF
>TRBD1|18|TRBJ1-6|.|TRBV7-9
TGTGCCAGCAGTCTTATGACCGGGACAGAAGACTATAATTCACCCCTCCACTTT
CASSLMTGTEDYNSPLHF
>.|13|TRBJ1-2|.|TRBV6-5
TGTGCCAGCAGTTTAGGGACATATCATGGCTACACCTTC
CASSLGTYHGYTF
>TRBD2|16|TRBJ2-1|.|TRBV11-2
TGTGCCAGCAGCTTTCACGGGGGGAGCTCCTACAATGAGCAGTTCTTC
CASSFHGGSSYNEQFF
>.|13|TRBJ2-1|.|TRBV27
TGTGCCAGCACCCCGGGGGACTACAATGAGCAGTTCTTC
CASTPGDYNEQFF
>.|13|TRBJ2-1|.|TRBV7-2
TGTGCCAGCAGCCTGCTGCCCCTCGGTGAGCAGTTCTTC
CASSLLPLGEQFF
>TRBD2|15|TRBJ2-1|.|TRBV6-4
TGTGCCAGCAGTGACTATAGCGGGGGGGCAAATGAGCAGTTCTTC
CASSDYSGGANEQFF
>TRBD1|16|TRBJ1-2|.|TRBV7-2
TGTGCCAGCAGCTTAGGCCTCAGGGGGTTTGACTATGGCTACACCTTC
CASSLGLRGFDYGYTF
>TRBD2|19|TRBJ2-1|.|TRBV7-2
TGTGCCAGCAGCGGAGTAACTAGCGGGGGGGGAAGGTCCCACAATGAGCAGTTCTTC
CASSGVTSGGGRSHNEQFF
>.|13|TRBJ1-2|.|TRBV7-8
TGTGCCAGCAGCTCGTCAGAAACCTATGGCTACACCTTC
CASSSSETYGYTF
>.|13|TRBJ2-5|.|TRBV30
TGTGCCTGGGGGGGGTCAGGAGTCGAGACCCAGTACTTC
CAWGGSGVETQYF
>.|13|TRBJ1-2|few|TRBV6-1
TGTGCCAGCAGTGAAGGTTCTGACTATGGCTACACCTTC
CASSEGSDYGYTF
>.|15|TRBJ1-1|.|TRBV9
TGTGCCAGCAGCCAAAGTGGAGGGGCGGGCACTGAAGCTTTCTTT
CASSQSGGAGTEAFF
>.|13|TRBJ1-2|.|TRBV6-5
TGTGCCAGCACTAGAGACAGGCGTTATGGCTACACCTTC
CASTRDRRYGYTF
>.|17|TRBJ2-3|.|TRBV9
TGTGCCAGCAGCATGGGATACAGGTCAACTAGCACAGATACGCAGTATTTT
CASSMGYRSTSTDTQYF
>.|15|TRBJ1-1|few|TRBV30
TGTGCCTTGAACCGGCGGCCCGACGGGAACACTGAAGCTTTCTTT
CALNRRPDGNTEAFF
>TRBD1|14|TRBJ2-7|.|TRBV14
TGTGCCAGCAGCCAACAACAGGGGAAATACGAGCAGTACTTC
CASSQQQGKYEQYF
>.|14|TRBJ1-3|.|TRBV6-1
TGTGCCAGCCGAGAACAGCTTTCTGGAAACACCATATATTTT
CASREQLSGNTIYF
>.|15|TRBJ1-3|.|TRBV13
TGTGCCAGCAGCTTAGGCCGGGGACAAGTCAACACCATATATTTT
CASSLGRGQVNTIYF
>TRBD1|16|TRBJ1-2|.|TRBV2
TGTGCCAGCAGTGAAGCAGGGGGACAGAGAGTCTATGGCTACACCTTC
CASSEAGGQRVYGYTF
>.|13|TRBJ1-1|once|TRBV7-2
TGTGCCAGCAGAGGCAGGGCGAACACTGAAGCTTTCTTT
CASRGRANTEAFF
>.|13|TRBJ2-7|.|TRBV29-1
TGCAGCGTTGTCAGGAAGAGCTCCTACGAGCAGTACTTC
CSVVRKSSYEQYF
>TRBD2|15|TRBJ2-2|.|TRBV2
TGTGCCAGTCTAAAAAGGGGACTAGGTACCGGGGAGCTGTTTTTT
CASLKRGLGTGELFF
>TRBD2|15|TRBJ2-1|.|TRBV29-1
TGCAGCGTTGGGCTACTAGCGGGGTTTAAAGATGAGCAGTTCTTC
CSVGLLAGFKDEQFF
>.|14|TRBJ2-7|.|TRBV7-3
TGTGCCAGCAGCCCCCAGTCGTTCTCCTACGAGCAGTACTTC
CASSPQSFSYEQYF
>.|15|TRBJ2-2|.|TRBV9
TGTGCCAGCAGCGTAGATGCAGGGATCACCGGGGAGCTGTTTTTT
CASSVDAGITGELFF
>.|15|TRBJ1-2|.|TRBV11-1
TGTGCCAGCAGCTTAGGCGCCAGGGTTGGCCATGGCTACACCTTC
CASSLGARVGHGYTF
>.|13|TRBJ1-1|few|TRBV30
TGTGCCTGGAGGCGGGGAGTGAACACTGAAGCTTTCTTT
CAWRRGVNTEAFF
>TRBD1|14|TRBJ1-2|.|TRBV5-4
TGTGCCAGCAGGAAGGAGACAGGGGATTATGGCTACACCTTC
CASRKETGDYGYTF
>.|13|TRBJ1-2|.|TRBV4-1
TGCGCCAGCAGCCAAGTCTCAGGCGGGGGCTACACCTTC
CASSQVSGGGYTF
>.|13|TRBJ2-3|.|TRBV10-3
TGTGCCATCAGTGAGTCGATGGGCGCTACGCAGTATTTT
CAISESMGATQYF
>TRBD1|16|TRBJ1-5|.|TRBV4-3
TGCGCCAGCAGCCAAGAAAGGGCGGCAGGGGGTCAGCCCCAGCATTTT
CASSQERAAGGQPQHF
>TRBD1|14|TRBJ1-5|.|TRBV6-6
TGTGCCAGCTCCCTGACAGGGCTAAGACAGCCCCAGCATTTT
CASSLTGLRQPQHF
>TRBD1|14|TRBJ1-4|.|TRBV7-9
TGTGCCAGCAGCGGACAGGCAACTAATGAAAAACTGTTTTTT
CASSGQATNEKLFF
>.|14|TRBJ1-1|few|TRBV19
TGTGCCAGTAGCTCCCGACGGAGTAACACTGAAGCTTTCTTT
CASSSRRSNTEAFF
>TRBD2|18|TRBJ2-3|.|TRBV5-5
TGTGCCAGCAAAGCTCGGACTAGCGGGGGCCCCAGCACAGATACGCAGTATTTT
CASKARTSGGPSTDTQYF
>TRBD1|16|TRBJ2-7|.|TRBV15
TGTGCCACCAGCAGAGCGGGGGGACAGGGGGCCTACGAGCAGTACTTC
CATSRAGGQGAYEQYF
>TRBD1|17|TRBJ1-1|.|TRBV28
TGTGCCAGCAGTTTAGCGAGACAGGGGATAGGTAACACTGAAGCTTTCTTT
CASSLARQGIGNTEAFF
>TRBD1|15|TRBJ1-4|.|TRBV5-5
TGTGCCAGCAGCACCGGGACAGCCCTTAATGAAAAACTGTTTTTT
CASSTGTALNEKLFF
>TRBD2|16|TRBJ2-3|.|TRBV5-1
TGCGCCAGCAGCTTGGACCCTAGCGGGGCCTCAGATACGCAGTATTTT
CASSLDPSGASDTQYF
>.|11|TRBJ2-7|.|TRBV28
TGTGCCAGCAGTTTCTCCCGGGAGCAGTACTTC
CASSFSREQYF
>.|14|TRBJ1-2|once|TRBV18
TGTGCCAGCTCTCGAGATCGGGGAGACTATGGCTACACCTTC
CASSRDRGDYGYTF
>TRBD1|13|TRBJ2-1|.|TRBV28
TGTGCCAGCAGACTAGACAGGGACAATGAGCAGTTCTTC
CASRLDRDNEQFF
>.|13|TRBJ2-7|.|TRBV19
TGTGCCAGTAGTGCGGGACAGTCCTACGAGCAGTACTTC
CASSAGQSYEQYF
>.|15|TRBJ2-1|.|TRBV28
TGTGCCAGCAGTTTGGGAGGGGGGGCAATCTATGAGCAGTTCTTC
CASSLGGGAIYEQFF
>.|15|TRBJ2-7|.|TRBV7-3
TGTGCCAGCAGAAAGGAGGACGGTGGAGGGAACGAGCAGTACTTC
CASRKEDGGGNEQYF
>.|14|TRBJ1-5|.|TRBV7-2
TGTGCCAGCAGCTTGGGTGAGCGGAATCAGCCCCAGCATTTT
CASSLGERNQPQHF
>TRBD1|19|TRBJ2-2|.|TRBV11-2
TGTGCCAGCAGCCGTTCAATCCCCACCGGGACAGGGATGGCCGGGGAGCTGTTTTTT
CASSRSIPTGTGMAGELFF
>TRBD1|16|TRBJ1-2|.|TRBV4-3
TGCGCCAGCAGCCAGTTAACAGGGGGCCTTGACTATGGCTACACCTTC
CASSQLTGGLDYGYTF
>.|15|TRBJ1-1|.|TRBV18
TGTGCCAGCCGGCCCCTCTCGCAGAGCGGCACTGAAGCTTTCTTT
CASRPLSQSGTEAFF
>.|15|TRBJ1-1|.|TRBV18
TGTGCCAGCTCACCAGGTCAGGGGCAAGACACTGAAGCTTTCTTT
CASSPGQGQDTEAFF